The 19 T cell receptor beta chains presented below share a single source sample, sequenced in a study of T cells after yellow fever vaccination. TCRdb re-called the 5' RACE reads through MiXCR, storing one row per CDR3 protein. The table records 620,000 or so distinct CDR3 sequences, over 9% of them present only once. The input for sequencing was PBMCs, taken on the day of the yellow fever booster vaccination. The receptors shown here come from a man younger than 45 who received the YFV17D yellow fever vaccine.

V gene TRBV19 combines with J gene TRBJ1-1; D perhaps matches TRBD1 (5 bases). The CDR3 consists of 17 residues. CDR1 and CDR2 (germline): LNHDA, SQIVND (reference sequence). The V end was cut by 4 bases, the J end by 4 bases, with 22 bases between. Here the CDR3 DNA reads TGTGCCAGTAGTAGTTCAACCCAGGGTGTTACGACCACTGAAGCTTTCTTT. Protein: CASSSSTQGVTTTEAFF.

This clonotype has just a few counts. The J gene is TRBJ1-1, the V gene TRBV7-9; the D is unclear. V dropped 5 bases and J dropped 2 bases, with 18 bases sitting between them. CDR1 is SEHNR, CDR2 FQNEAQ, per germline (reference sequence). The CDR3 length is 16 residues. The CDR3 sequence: CASSPNIGQINTEAFF. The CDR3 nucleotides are TGTGCCAGCAGCCCTAACATTGGGCAGATTAACACTGAAGCTTTCTTT. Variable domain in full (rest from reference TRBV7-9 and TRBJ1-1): DTGVSQNPRHKITKRGQNVTFRCDPISEHNRLYWYRQTLGQGPEFLTYFQNEAQLEKSRLLSDRFSAERPKGSFSTLEIQRTEQGDSAMYLCASSPNIGQINTEAFFGQGTRLTVV.

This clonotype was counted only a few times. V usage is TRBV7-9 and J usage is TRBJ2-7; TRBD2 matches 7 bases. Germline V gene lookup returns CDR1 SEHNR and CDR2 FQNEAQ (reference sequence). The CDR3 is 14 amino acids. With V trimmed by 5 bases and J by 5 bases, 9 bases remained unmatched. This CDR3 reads CASSGTRGDHEQYF. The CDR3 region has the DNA TGTGCCAGCAGCGGAACTCGGGGGGACCACGAGCAGTACTTC. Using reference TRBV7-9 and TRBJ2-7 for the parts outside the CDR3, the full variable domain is DTGVSQNPRHKITKRGQNVTFRCDPISEHNRLYWYRQTLGQGPEFLTYFQNEAQLEKSRLLSDRFSAERPKGSFSTLEIQRTEQGDSAMYLCASSGTRGDHEQYFGPGTRLTVT.

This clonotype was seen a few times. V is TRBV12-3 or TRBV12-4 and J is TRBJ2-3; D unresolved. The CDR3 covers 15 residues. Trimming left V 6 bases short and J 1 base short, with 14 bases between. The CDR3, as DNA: TGTGCCAGCAGCCAGTCTCTCTACGGCACAGATACGCAGTATTTT. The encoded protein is CASSQSLYGTDTQYF.

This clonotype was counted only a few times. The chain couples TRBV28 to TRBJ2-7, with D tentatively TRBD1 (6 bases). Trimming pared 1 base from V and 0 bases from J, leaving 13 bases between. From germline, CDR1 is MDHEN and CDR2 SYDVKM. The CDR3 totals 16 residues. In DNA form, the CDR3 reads TGTGCCAGCAGTTTATCAAGCCAGGGGAGCTCCTACGAGCAGTACTTC. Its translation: CASSLSSQGSSYEQYF.

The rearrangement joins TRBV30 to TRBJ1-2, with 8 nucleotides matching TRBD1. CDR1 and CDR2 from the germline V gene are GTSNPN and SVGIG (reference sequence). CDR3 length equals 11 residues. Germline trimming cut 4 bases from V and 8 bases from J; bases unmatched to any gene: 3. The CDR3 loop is CAWTRGLGYTF. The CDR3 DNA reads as TGTGCCTGGACCAGGGGGCTCGGCTACACCTTC.

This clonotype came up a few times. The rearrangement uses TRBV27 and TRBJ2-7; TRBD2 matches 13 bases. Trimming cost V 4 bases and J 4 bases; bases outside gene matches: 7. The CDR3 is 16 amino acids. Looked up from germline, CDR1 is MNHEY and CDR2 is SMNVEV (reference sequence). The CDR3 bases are TGTGCCAGCAGTTCTACCACTAGCGGGAGGGGATACGAGCAGTACTTC. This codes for CASSSTTSGRGYEQYF.

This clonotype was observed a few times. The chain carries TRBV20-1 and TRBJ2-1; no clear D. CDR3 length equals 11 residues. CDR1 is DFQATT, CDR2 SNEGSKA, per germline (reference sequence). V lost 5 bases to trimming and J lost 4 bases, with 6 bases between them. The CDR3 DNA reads TGCAGTGCTGAAGAATACAATGAGCAGTTCTTC. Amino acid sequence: CSAEEYNEQFF.

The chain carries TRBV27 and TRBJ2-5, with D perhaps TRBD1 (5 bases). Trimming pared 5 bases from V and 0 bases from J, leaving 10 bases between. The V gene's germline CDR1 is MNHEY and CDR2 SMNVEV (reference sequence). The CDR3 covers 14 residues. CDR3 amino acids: CASSRDSNQETQYF. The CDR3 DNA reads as TGTGCCAGCAGTCGCGACAGCAACCAAGAGACCCAGTACTTC.

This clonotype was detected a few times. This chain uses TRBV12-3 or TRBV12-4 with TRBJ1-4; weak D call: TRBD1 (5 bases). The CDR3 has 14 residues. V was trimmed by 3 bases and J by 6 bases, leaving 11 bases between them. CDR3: CASSFGASYEKLFF. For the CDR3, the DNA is TGTGCCAGCAGTTTCGGGGCGAGCTATGAAAAACTGTTTTTT.

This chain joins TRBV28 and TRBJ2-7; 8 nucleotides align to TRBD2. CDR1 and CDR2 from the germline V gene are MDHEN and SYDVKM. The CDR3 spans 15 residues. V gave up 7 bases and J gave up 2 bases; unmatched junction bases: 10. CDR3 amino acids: CASTLREGLAYEQYF. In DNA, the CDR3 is TGTGCCAGCACCCTCCGGGAGGGACTAGCCTACGAGCAGTACTTC.

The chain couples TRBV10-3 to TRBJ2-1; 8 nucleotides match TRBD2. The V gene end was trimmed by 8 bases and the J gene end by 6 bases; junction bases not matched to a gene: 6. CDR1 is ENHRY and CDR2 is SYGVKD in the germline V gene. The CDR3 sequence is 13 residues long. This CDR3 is CAIGPGTSNEQFF. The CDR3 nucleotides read TGTGCCATCGGTCCGGGGACTAGCAATGAGCAGTTCTTC.

The CDR3 here is CASSQRTGGVYEQYF. The CDR3 DNA follows: TGTGCCAGCTCACAAAGAACTGGGGGAGTTTACGAGCAGTACTTC. This chain uses TRBV18 with TRBJ2-7, with D tentatively TRBD1 or TRBD2 (5 bases each). The CDR3 length is 15 residues. V was cut by 4 bases and J by 4 bases, with 17 bases left in between. Germline CDR1 and CDR2: KGHSH and LQKENI. Full variable domain (missing parts from reference TRBV18 and TRBJ2-7): NAGVMQNPRHLVRRRGQEARLRCSPMKGHSHVYWYRQLPEEGLKFMVYLQKENIIDESGMPKERFSAEFPKEGPSILRIQQVVRGDSAAYFCASSQRTGGVYEQYFGPGTRLTVT.

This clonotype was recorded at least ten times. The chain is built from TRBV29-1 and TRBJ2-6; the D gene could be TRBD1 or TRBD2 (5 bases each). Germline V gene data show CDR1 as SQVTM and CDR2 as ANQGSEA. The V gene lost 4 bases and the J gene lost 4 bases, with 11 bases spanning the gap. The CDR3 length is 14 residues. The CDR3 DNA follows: TGCAGCGTTGTGTTGGGGGTAGGGGCCAACGTCCTGACTTTC. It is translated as CSVVLGVGANVLTF.

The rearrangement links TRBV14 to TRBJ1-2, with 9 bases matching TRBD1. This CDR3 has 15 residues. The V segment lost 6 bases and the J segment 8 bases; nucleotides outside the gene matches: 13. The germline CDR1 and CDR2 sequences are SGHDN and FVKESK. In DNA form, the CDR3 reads TGTGCCAGCAGGGAGACCGGGACAGGGTCCGCGGGCTACACCTTC. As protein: CASRETGTGSAGYTF. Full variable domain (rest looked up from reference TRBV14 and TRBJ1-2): EAGVTQFPSHSVIEKGQTVTLRCDPISGHDNLYWYRRVMGKEIKFLLHFVKESKQDESGMPNNRFLAERTGGTYSTLKVQPAELEDSGVYFCASRETGTGSAGYTFGSGTRLTVV.

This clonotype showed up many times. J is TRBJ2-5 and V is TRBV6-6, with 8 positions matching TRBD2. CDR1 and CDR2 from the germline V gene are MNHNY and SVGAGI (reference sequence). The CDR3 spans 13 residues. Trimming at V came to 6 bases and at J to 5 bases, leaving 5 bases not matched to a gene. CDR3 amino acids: CASSGRAGETQYF. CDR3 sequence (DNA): TGTGCCAGCAGCGGGAGGGCCGGTGAGACCCAGTACTTC.

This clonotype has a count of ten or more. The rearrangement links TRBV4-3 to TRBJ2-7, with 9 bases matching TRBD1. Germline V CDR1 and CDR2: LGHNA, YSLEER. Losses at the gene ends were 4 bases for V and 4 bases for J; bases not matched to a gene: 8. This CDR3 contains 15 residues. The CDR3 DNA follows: TGCGCCAGCAGCCTCCGCTTACAGGGGGCTTACGAGCAGTACTTC. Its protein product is CASSLRLQGAYEQYF.

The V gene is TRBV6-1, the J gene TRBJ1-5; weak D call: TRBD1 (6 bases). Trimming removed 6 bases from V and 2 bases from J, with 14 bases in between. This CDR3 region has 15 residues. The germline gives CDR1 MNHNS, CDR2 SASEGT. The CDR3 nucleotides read TGTGCCAGCAGCCTTAGCAGGGGTGGCAATCAGCCCCAGCATTTT. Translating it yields CASSLSRGGNQPQHF.

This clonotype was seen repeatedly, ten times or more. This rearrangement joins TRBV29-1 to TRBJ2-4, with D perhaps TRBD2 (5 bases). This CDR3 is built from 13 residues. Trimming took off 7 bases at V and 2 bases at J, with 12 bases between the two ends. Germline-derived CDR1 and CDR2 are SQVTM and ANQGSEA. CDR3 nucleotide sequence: TGCAGCGCCAGACACGGGACCAAAAACATTCAGTACTTC. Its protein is CSARHGTKNIQYF. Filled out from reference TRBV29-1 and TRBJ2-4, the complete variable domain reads SAVISQKPSRDICQRGTSLTIQCQVDSQVTMMFWYRQQPGQSLTLIATANQGSEATYESGFVIDKFPISRPNLTFSTLTVSNMSPEDSSIYLCSARHGTKNIQYFGAGTRLSVL.